Each of the 30 T cell receptor beta chains below was sequenced from the same sample in a study of T cell responses to AZD1222 COVID-19 vaccine. The protocol was immunoSEQ multiplex PCR, while the TCRdb copy is restricted to in-frame clones and leaves out a portion. The sample shows roughly 140,000 clones, around 90% of them seen only once. The material sequenced was peripheral blood, taken 28 days after the second AZD1222 dose. These receptor sequences come from an adult who received the AZD1222 COVID-19 vaccine.

This rearrangement joins TRBV6-5 to TRBJ1-2, with D perhaps TRBD1 (6 bases). The germline V and J ends were trimmed by 8 bases and 3 bases, with 13 bases remaining between them. Germline V gene sequence: CDR1 MNHEY, CDR2 SVGAGI. This CDR3 contains 13 residues. The CDR3 here is CASRREGDYGYTF. Written as DNA, the CDR3 is TGTGCCAGCCGCCGGGAGGGGGACTATGGCTACACCTTC.

The chain links TRBV2 to TRBJ2-7; weak D call: TRBD2 (6 bases). Deletions cut 2 bases from V and 0 bases from J, with 14 bases between. Per the germline V gene, CDR1 is SNHLY and CDR2 is FYNNEI. The CDR3 length is 16 residues. Here the CDR3 reads CASSEPRERSSYEQYF. The DNA for the CDR3 is TGTGCCAGCAGTGAACCCCGGGAGAGGAGCTCCTACGAGCAGTACTTC.

V gene TRBV6-5 combines with J gene TRBJ1-2; 8 bases are shared with TRBD1. V lost 9 bases, J lost 5 bases, and 8 bases stayed unmatched. Germline-derived CDR1 and CDR2 are MNHEY and SVGAGI. The CDR3 runs to 13 residues. CDR3 sequence reads: CASSRTGSYGYTF. The CDR3, as DNA: TGTGCCAGTTCCCGGACAGGGTCATATGGCTACACCTTC.

This clone is termed medium-sized. V and J are TRBV7-9 and TRBJ2-7; D not certain. The CDR3 is 12 amino acids. In germline, CDR1 is SEHNR, CDR2 FQNEAQ (reference sequence). V gave up 1 base and J gave up 7 bases, with 8 bases separating them. The DNA for the CDR3 is TGTGCCAGCAGCTTAGGGCTGAAGGAGCAGTACTTC. It translates to CASSLGLKEQYF. The whole variable domain, remainder taken from reference TRBV7-9 and TRBJ2-7, is DTGVSQNPRHKITKRGQNVTFRCDPISEHNRLYWYRQTLGQGPEFLTYFQNEAQLEKSRLLSDRFSAERPKGSFSTLEIQRTEQGDSAMYLCASSLGLKEQYFGPGTRLTVT.

This chain links TRBV6-1 with TRBJ2-7; D is unresolved. Trimming shortened V by 3 bases and J by 6 bases, and 21 bases separated the two germline ends. The V gene's germline CDR1 is MNHNS and CDR2 SASEGT. This CDR3 is 16 amino acids long. The CDR3 here is CASSDAGYGLRLEQYF. CDR3 nucleotides: TGTGCCAGCAGTGATGCAGGCTACGGGTTACGACTCGAGCAGTACTTC.

V usage is TRBV5-1 and J usage is TRBJ1-3, with no clear D. The CDR3 is made up of 14 amino acids. V was cut by 3 bases and J by 0 bases, with 7 bases left in between. Germline CDR1 reads SGHRS; CDR2 reads YFSETQ. The CDR3 coding sequence is TGCGCCAGCAGCTCACGCGGCTCTGGAAACACCATATATTTT. Its protein is CASSSRGSGNTIYF.

The chain uses TRBV12-3 or TRBV12-4 and TRBJ2-7, with D hard to call. The CDR3 is 11 amino acids. The ends were cut back, 6 bases at V and 3 bases at J, with 6 bases in the middle. The CDR3 reads CASSQDYEQYF. CDR3 DNA sequence: TGTGCCAGCAGCCAGGACTACGAGCAGTACTTC.

The chain carries TRBV6-5 and TRBJ2-3; no firm D call. The V gene lost 5 bases and the J gene lost 4 bases, with 7 bases spanning the gap. Germline V CDR1 and CDR2: MNHEY, SVGAGI. The CDR3 is made up of 12 amino acids. The CDR3 DNA is TGTGCCAGCAGTCATTATCCAGATACGCAGTATTTT. Translated, it gives CASSHYPDTQYF.

The chain employs TRBV7-3 and TRBJ2-3; D not certain. Germline loops: CDR1 SGHTA, CDR2 FQGTGA. Trimming shortened V by 1 base and J by 2 bases, and 16 bases separated the two germline ends. This CDR3 comprises 17 residues. As DNA, the CDR3 is TGTGCCAGCAGCTTAAGCTTGATTTCTACAAACACAGATACGCAGTATTTT. Translated: CASSLSLISTNTDTQYF.

V usage is TRBV21-1 and J usage is TRBJ1-5. TRBV21-1 is termed a pseudogene. The CDR3 contains 16 residues. In DNA form, the CDR3 reads TGTGCCAGCAGCATGCTCACCGTTTATAGCAATCAGCCCCAGCATTTT. Its translation: CASSMLTVYSNQPQHF.

The CDR3 region is CASSLGDRTDTQYF. The CDR3 DNA follows: TGTGCCAGCAGTTTGGGCGACCGCACAGATACGCAGTATTTT. V and J are TRBV27 and TRBJ2-3; D not certain. CDR1 is MNHEY and CDR2 is SMNVEV in the germline V gene (reference sequence). The CDR3 loop spans 14 amino acids. The V and J ends lost 3 bases and 1 base respectively, with 8 bases between them.

The V call is TRBV13, the J call TRBJ1-1, with 8 bases identical to TRBD1. This CDR3 is 15 amino acids long. Germline assignment: CDR1 PRHDT and CDR2 FYEKMQ (reference sequence). V lost 6 bases, J lost 3 bases, and 9 bases stayed unmatched. CDR3 nucleotide sequence: TGTGCCAGCAGTGAGGAGACAGGGGTCGACACTGAAGCTTTCTTT. Protein product: CASSEETGVDTEAFF.

This clone was picked up one time. The chain joins TRBV2 to TRBJ2-1; D uncertain. Trimming removed 2 bases from V and 3 bases from J, with 11 bases in between. Germline V lookup: CDR1 SNHLY, CDR2 FYNNEI. The length of the CDR3 is 15 residues. The CDR3 loop reads CASSEWSGFYNEQFF. The CDR3 region has the DNA TGTGCCAGCAGTGAATGGTCAGGTTTCTACAATGAGCAGTTCTTC. Combining the CDR3 with reference TRBV2 and TRBJ2-1 gives the whole variable domain EPEVTQTPSHQVTQMGQEVILRCVPISNHLYFYWYRQILGQKVEFLVSFYNNEISEKSEIFDDQFSVERPDGSNFTLKIRSTKLEDSAMYFCASSEWSGFYNEQFFGPGTRLTVL.

The chain links TRBV5-8 to TRBJ2-7, with D hard to call. Trimming shortened V by 0 bases and J by 0 bases, and 4 bases separated the two germline ends. This CDR3 is 13 amino acids long. Germline V gene sequence: CDR1 SGHTS, CDR2 YDEGEE. As DNA, the CDR3 is TGTGCCAGCAGCTTGGGCATCTCCTACGAGCAGTACTTC. This codes for CASSLGISYEQYF.

This clone has a single count. The gene calls are TRBV5-1 and TRBJ1-1; 7 bases align to TRBD1. After removal of 3 bases from V and 5 bases from J, the junction contained 1 base not matched to a gene. CDR3 length equals 12 residues. In germline, CDR1 is SGHRS, CDR2 YFSETQ. The CDR3 sequence is CASSSTGTEAFF. The CDR3, as DNA: TGCGCCAGCAGCTCGACAGGGACTGAAGCTTTCTTT. Variable domain in full (rest from reference TRBV5-1 and TRBJ1-1): KAGVTQTPRYLIKTRGQQVTLSCSPISGHRSVSWYQQTPGQGLQFLFEYFSETQRNKGNFPGRFSGRQFSNSRSEMNVSTLELGDSALYLCASSSTGTEAFFGQGTRLTVV.

The V call is TRBV5-4, the J call TRBJ2-2; D uncertain. V lost 4 bases and J 5 bases, leaving 12 bases between the germline ends. The CDR3 has 14 amino acids. The germline V gene encodes CDR1 SGHNT and CDR2 YYREEE (reference sequence). The CDR3 nucleotides read TGTGCCAGCAGCCACCATGACACAACCGGGGAGCTGTTTTTT. Translating it yields CASSHHDTTGELFF.

The CDR3 sequence is CASSEGSLGEQFF. The CDR3 nucleotides read TGTGCCAGCAGTGAGGGCAGTCTGGGTGAGCAGTTCTTC. The genes are TRBV2 and TRBJ2-1; D not certain. Germline assignment: CDR1 SNHLY and CDR2 FYNNEI. This CDR3 region has 13 residues. V was trimmed by 3 bases and J by 9 bases, leaving 12 bases between them.

This clone was seen a single time. The V and J genes are TRBV7-9 and TRBJ1-5; 10 bases are shared with TRBD1. The germline V gene encodes CDR1 SEHNR and CDR2 FQNEAQ (reference sequence). The CDR3 consists of 16 residues. After removal of 1 base from V and 7 bases from J, the junction contained 7 bases not matched to a gene. The CDR3 region has the DNA TGTGCCAGCAGCTTAGGACCGGGACAGGGGCCCCAGCCCCAGCATTTT. This sequence encodes CASSLGPGQGPQPQHF.

The V and J genes are TRBV13 and TRBJ2-3; 7 positions match TRBD2. This CDR3 is 12 amino acids long. The trim removed 6 bases at V and 12 bases at J, leaving 9 bases unmatched. CDR1 PRHDT and CDR2 FYEKMQ come from the germline V gene (reference sequence). CDR3 bases: TGTGCCAGCAGACTTGGGGGGACTACTCAGTATTTT. Protein product: CASRLGGTTQYF.

The count of this clone is one. The chain recombines TRBV21-1 with TRBJ2-5; whether TRBD1, the table's D call, matches the DNA was not checked. TRBV21-1 constitutes a pseudogene. CDR3 length: 15 residues. This chain's CDR3 is CASIRDRPRGETQYF. The CDR3 region has the DNA TGTGCCAGCATCCGGGACAGACCTAGAGGGGAGACCCAGTACTTC.

J is TRBJ2-1 and V is TRBV7-3, with 8 bases matching TRBD1. Per the germline V gene, CDR1 is SGHTA and CDR2 is FQGTGA. V was clipped by 1 base and J by 9 bases; unmatched bases: 8. The CDR3 is made up of 15 amino acids. This CDR3 is CASSLKGQVASEQFF. CDR3 in DNA: TGTGCCAGCAGCTTAAAGGGACAGGTGGCTAGTGAGCAGTTCTTC.

V usage is TRBV28 and J usage is TRBJ1-1; no clear D gene. Trimming took 2 bases from V and 3 from J, leaving 4 bases between them. The CDR3 loop spans 12 amino acids. Germline V CDR1 and CDR2: MDHEN, SYDVKM. CDR3 nucleotides: TGTGCCAGCAGTTTAGGGTACACTGAAGCTTTCTTT. Protein product: CASSLGYTEAFF.

The chain has TRBV10-2 and TRBJ1-2; no reliable D call. Trimming removed 9 bases at V and 1 base at J, with 9 bases between. The length of the CDR3 is 12 residues. Germline V gene lookup returns CDR1 WSHSY and CDR2 SAAADI. The CDR3 DNA sequence: TGCGCCAGTATGGACTATAACTATGGCTACACCTTC. Amino acid sequence: CASMDYNYGYTF.

The CDR3 bases are TGTGCCAGCAGTGAATTCGGGGGCTGGTTGGACACTGAAGCTTTCTTT. Its translation: CASSEFGGWLDTEAFF. This sequence joins TRBV2 and TRBJ1-1; a possible D gene is TRBD1 (6 bases). Trimming pared 2 bases from V and 3 bases from J, leaving 16 bases between. The CDR3 length is 16 residues. CDR1 and CDR2 from the germline V gene are SNHLY and FYNNEI.

The chain has TRBV7-9 and TRBJ2-1, with D maybe TRBD2 (7 bases). V was shortened by 5 bases and J by 3 bases, with 17 bases between the two germline ends. The CDR3 extends over 16 amino acids. Germline V gives CDR1 SEHNR, CDR2 FQNEAQ (reference sequence). CDR3 sequence reads: CASSLKGGLHYNEQFF. CDR3 in DNA: TGTGCCAGCAGCCTAAAGGGGGGACTACACTACAATGAGCAGTTCTTC.

The genes are TRBV19 and TRBJ2-1; TRBD2 agrees at 14 bases. This CDR3 has 17 residues. Germline V CDR1 and CDR2: LNHDA, SQIVND (reference sequence). Losses at the gene ends were 4 bases for V and 7 bases for J; bases not matched to a gene: 9. CDR3 loop: CASSTPGLAGVMNEQFF. CDR3 sequence (DNA): TGTGCCAGTAGTACACCGGGACTAGCGGGAGTGATGAATGAGCAGTTCTTC.

The chain links TRBV25-1 to TRBJ2-3; D might be TRBD1 or TRBD2, each matching 5 bases. The CDR3 runs to 14 residues. Trimming pared 3 bases from V and 0 bases from J, leaving 7 bases between. Looked up from germline, CDR1 is MGHDK and CDR2 is SYGVNS. The DNA for the CDR3 is TGTGCCAGCAGTGAGAGGGGTAGCACAGATACGCAGTATTTT. Its translation: CASSERGSTDTQYF.

V and J are TRBV5-6 and TRBJ1-3, with 8 positions matching TRBD1. CDR3 length equals 17 residues. The trim removed 0 bases at V and 3 bases at J, leaving 8 bases unmatched. Germline CDR1 is SGHDT and CDR2 is YYEEEE. The CDR3 here is CASSLVTGQGFGNTIYF. The CDR3 DNA follows: TGTGCCAGCAGCTTGGTGACCGGACAGGGATTTGGAAACACCATATATTTT. Using reference TRBV5-6 and TRBJ1-3 for the parts outside the CDR3, the full variable domain is DAGVTQSPTHLIKTRGQQVTLRCSPKSGHDTVSWYQQALGQGPQFIFQYYEEEERQRGNFPDRFSGHQFPNYSSELNVNALLLGDSALYLCASSLVTGQGFGNTIYFGEGSWLTVV.

The CDR3: CASSYSPRSSYNEQFF. CDR3 coding DNA: TGTGCCAGCAGTTACTCGCCCCGGAGCTCCTACAATGAGCAGTTCTTC. The chain combines TRBV6-5 with TRBJ2-1, with unresolved D. Germline V CDR1 and CDR2: MNHEY, SVGAGI. The V end lost 0 bases, the J end lost 0 bases, and 9 bases lay between the germline ends. The CDR3 is made up of 16 amino acids.

The chain has TRBV19 and TRBJ1-3; D remains unclear. Trimming left V 7 bases short and J 4 bases short, with 11 bases between. The CDR3 contains 13 residues. The germline CDR1 and CDR2 sequences are LNHDA and SQIVND (reference sequence). CDR3 DNA sequence: TGTGCCAGTACACGGAGCGCAGGAAACACCATATATTTT. Encoded protein: CASTRSAGNTIYF.